The clone carrying this T cell receptor beta chain was seen ten or more times. This record comes from a study of low-dose radiotherapy and immunotherapy resistance in tumors. In the study overall: Members of Cohort 2 were treated with 1 Gy per fraction every two weeks; their total was 13 Gy over 26 weeks. One day before radiation and immunotherapy, intravenous cyclophosphamide 200 mg/m2 was administered, with this repeated every two weeks.

Primers used for first-strand cDNA, a TRAV- and TRBV-specific set, covered both alpha and beta chains. The authors ran 15 to 25 PCR cycles to amplify TCRs with a constant-region primer and V-primer adapter. TCRdb used MiXCR to reprocess the reads, holding one entry per CDR3 protein. The sample holds under 95,000 distinct CDR3 sequences, roughly a sixth seen once. V lost 6 bases and J lost 9, with 13 bases in between. Germline V lookup: CDR1 DFQATT, CDR2 SNEGSKA (reference sequence). This CDR3 has 11 residues. Time point specified: before trial treatment. The sequences come from PBMCs, collected before treatment. The chain joins TRBV20-1 to TRBJ2-3; D call uncertain. This receptor was taken from a male donor with prostate cancer. The CDR3 spells CSARTSQTQYF. The CDR3 DNA reads TGCAGTGCAAGGACGTCGCAGACGCAGTATTTT.